This T cell receptor (beta chain) came from a study of regulatory T cells in long-lasting Graves disease. Study-level information: The criterion for persistent Graves' disease was over 5 years of antithyroid drugs with positive TSH receptor antibodies. Study-wide results and limits: Persistent disease samples used TRBV28, TRBJ1-2 and TRBJ2-5 preferentially.

This clonotype was seen more than once but under ten times. Its antigen is undetermined. Arm-PCR of CDR3 regions with iRepertoire HTBI primers generated TCR beta libraries. TCRdb re-called the multiplex PCR reads with MiXCR, one entry per CDR3 protein. The sample includes 350,000 to 450,000 distinct CDR3 sequences, 21% of them seen just once. Time point: persistent/refractory GD, antithyroid drugs over 5 years with positive TRAb. PBMC RNA was the source of the TCR library. In each case, Graves' disease was diagnosed per American Thyroid Association guidelines. The CDR3 runs to 15 residues. Trimming took off 5 bases at V and 1 base at J, with 18 bases between the two ends. Germline values: CDR1 GTSNPN, CDR2 SVGIG (reference sequence).

The TCR sequence derives from a female donor with Graves disease. V is TRBV30 and J is TRBJ2-7; TRBD1 is a possible D gene (6 bases). The material sequenced was peripheral blood mononuclear cells (PBMCs), taken when the disease was refractory, from a patient treated with antithyroid drugs. As DNA, the CDR3 is TGTGCCTGGGAGTATCCGGGACACGGATCCTACGAGCAGTACTTC. Protein: CAWEYPGHGSYEQYF. The variable domain in full, with the rest retrieved from reference TRBV30 and TRBJ2-7, is SQTIHQWPATLVQPVGSPLSLECTVEGTSNPNLYWYRQAAGRGLQLLFYSVGIGQISSEVPQNLSASRPQDRQFILSSKKLLLSDSGFYLCAWEYPGHGSYEQYFGPGTRLTVT.